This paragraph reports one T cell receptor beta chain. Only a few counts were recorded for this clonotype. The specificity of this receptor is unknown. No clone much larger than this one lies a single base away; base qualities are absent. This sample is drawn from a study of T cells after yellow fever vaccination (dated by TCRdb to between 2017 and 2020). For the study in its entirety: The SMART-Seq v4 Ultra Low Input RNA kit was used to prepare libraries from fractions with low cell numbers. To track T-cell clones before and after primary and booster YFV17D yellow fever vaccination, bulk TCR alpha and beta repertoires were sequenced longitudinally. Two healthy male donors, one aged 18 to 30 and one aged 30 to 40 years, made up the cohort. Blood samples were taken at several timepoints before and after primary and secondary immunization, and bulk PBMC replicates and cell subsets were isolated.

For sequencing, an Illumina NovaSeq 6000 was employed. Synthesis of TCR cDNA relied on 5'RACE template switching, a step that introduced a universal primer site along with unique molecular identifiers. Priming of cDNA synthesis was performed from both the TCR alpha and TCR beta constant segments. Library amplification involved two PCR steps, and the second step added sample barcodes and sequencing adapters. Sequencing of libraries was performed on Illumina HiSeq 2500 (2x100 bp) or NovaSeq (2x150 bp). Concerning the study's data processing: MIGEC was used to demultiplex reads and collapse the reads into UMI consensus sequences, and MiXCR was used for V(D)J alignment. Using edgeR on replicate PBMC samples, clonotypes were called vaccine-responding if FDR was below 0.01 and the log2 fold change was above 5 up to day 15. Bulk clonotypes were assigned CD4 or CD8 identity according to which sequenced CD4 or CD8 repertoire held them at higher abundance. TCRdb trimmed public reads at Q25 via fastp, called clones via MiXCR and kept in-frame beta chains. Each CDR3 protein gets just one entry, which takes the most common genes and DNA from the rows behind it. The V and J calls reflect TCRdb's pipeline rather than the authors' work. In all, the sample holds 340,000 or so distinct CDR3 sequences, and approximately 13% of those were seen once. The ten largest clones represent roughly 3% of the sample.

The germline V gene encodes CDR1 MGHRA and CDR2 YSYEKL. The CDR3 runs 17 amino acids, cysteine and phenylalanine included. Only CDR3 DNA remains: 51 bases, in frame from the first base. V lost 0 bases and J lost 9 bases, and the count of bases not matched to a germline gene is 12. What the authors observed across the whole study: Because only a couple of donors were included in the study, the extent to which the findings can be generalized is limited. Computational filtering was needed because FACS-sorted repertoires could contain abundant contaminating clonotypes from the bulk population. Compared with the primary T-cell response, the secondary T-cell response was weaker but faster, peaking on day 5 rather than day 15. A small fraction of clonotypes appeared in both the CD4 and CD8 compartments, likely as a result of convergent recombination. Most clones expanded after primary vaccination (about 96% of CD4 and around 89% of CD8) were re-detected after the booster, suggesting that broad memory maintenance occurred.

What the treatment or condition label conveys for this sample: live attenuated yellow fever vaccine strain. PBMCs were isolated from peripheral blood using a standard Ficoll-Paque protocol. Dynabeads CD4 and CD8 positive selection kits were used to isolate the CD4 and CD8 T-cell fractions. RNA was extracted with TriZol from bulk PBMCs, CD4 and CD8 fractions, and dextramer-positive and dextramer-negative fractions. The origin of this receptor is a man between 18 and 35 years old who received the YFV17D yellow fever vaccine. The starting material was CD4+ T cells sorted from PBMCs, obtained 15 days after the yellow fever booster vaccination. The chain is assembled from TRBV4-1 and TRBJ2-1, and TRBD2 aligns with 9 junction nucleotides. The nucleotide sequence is TGCGCCAGCAGCCAAGAGGTCCCAGCGGGGGGACTTGGTGAGCAGTTCTTC. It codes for CASSQEVPAGGLGEQFF.